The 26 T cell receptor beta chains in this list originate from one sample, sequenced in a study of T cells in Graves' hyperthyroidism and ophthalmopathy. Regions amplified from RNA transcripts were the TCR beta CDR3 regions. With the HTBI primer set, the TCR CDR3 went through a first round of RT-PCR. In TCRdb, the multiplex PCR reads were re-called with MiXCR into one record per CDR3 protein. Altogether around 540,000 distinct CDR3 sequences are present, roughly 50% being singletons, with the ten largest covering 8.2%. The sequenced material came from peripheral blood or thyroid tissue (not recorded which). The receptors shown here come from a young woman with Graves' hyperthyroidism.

The CDR3: CAISPRDNAPYNSPLHF. The DNA for the CDR3 is TGTGCCATCAGTCCCCGGGACAATGCCCCCTATAATTCACCCCTCCACTTT. The V and J genes are TRBV10-3 and TRBJ1-6; possibly TRBD1 for D (6 bases). V was trimmed by 5 bases and J by 2 bases, leaving 16 bases between them. Germline values: CDR1 ENHRY, CDR2 SYGVKD. The CDR3 contains 17 residues.

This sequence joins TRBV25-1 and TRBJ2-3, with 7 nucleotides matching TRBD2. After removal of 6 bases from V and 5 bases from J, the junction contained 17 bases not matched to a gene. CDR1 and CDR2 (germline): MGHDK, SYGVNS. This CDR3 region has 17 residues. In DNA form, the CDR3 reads TGTGCCAGCAGCGTTGAGGCTAGCGGCAACACAGGAGATACGCAGTATTTT. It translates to CASSVEASGNTGDTQYF.

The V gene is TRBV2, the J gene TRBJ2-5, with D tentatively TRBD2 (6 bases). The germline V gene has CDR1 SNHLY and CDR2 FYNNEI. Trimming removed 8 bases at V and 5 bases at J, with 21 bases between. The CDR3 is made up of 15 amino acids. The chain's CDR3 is CASLREPRFAETQYF. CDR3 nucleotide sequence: TGTGCCAGCCTACGGGAGCCGCGGTTTGCTGAGACCCAGTACTTC. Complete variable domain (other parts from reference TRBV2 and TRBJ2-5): EPEVTQTPSHQVTQMGQEVILRCVPISNHLYFYWYRQILGQKVEFLVSFYNNEISEKSEIFDDQFSVERPDGSNFTLKIRSTKLEDSAMYFCASLREPRFAETQYFGPGTRLLVL.

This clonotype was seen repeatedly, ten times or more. DNA of the CDR3: TGTGCCACCAGTGACGGTAACACTGAAGCTTTCTTT. Translating gives CATSDGNTEAFF. The V gene is TRBV24-1, the J gene TRBJ1-1; no clear D. The V gene lost 4 bases and the J gene lost 2 bases, with 4 bases spanning the gap. From germline, CDR1 is KGHDR and CDR2 SFDVKD. The CDR3 covers 12 residues.

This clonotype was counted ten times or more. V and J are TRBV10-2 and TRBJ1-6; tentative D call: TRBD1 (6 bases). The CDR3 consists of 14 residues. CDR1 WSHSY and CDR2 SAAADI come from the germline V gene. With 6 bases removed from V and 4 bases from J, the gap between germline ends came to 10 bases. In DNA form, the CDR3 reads TGCGCCAGCAGCCGAGGGGGGTATAATTCACCCCTCCACTTT. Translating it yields CASSRGGYNSPLHF.

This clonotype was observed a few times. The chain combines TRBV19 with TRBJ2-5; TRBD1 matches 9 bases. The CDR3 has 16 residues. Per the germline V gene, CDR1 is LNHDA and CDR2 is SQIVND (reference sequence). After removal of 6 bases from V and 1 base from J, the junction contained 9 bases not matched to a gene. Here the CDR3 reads CASRQTLTGGQETQYF. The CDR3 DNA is TGTGCCAGTAGACAAACCTTGACAGGGGGCCAAGAGACCCAGTACTTC.

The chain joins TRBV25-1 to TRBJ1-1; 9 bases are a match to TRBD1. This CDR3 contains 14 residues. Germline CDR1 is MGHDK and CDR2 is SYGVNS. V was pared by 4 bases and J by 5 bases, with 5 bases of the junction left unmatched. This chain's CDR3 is CASSASGQGTEAFF. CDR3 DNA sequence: TGTGCCAGCAGTGCGTCCGGACAGGGGACTGAAGCTTTCTTT.

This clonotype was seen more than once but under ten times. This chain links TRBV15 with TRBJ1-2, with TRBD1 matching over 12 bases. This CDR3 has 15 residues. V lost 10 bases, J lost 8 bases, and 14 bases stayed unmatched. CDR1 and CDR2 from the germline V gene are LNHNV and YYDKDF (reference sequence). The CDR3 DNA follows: TGTGCCAGCAGTTACGGGACAGGGGGCGCGGGGGGCTACACCTTC. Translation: CASSYGTGGAGGYTF.

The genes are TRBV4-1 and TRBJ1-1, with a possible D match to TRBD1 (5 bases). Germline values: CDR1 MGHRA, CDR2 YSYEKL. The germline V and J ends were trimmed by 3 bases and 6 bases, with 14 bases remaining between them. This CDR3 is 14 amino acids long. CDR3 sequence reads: CASSQGHRGAEAFF. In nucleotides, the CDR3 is TGCGCCAGCAGCCAGGGCCATAGGGGTGCTGAAGCTTTCTTT.

The DNA of the CDR3 is TGCAGTGCTATCTCCATACTCCTCACAGATACGCAGTATTTT. This gives the protein CSAISILLTDTQYF. The chain has TRBV20-1 and TRBJ2-3; D remains ambiguous. Germline values: CDR1 DFQATT, CDR2 SNEGSKA (reference sequence). V lost 4 bases and J lost 2, with 13 bases in between. The CDR3 is 14 amino acids.

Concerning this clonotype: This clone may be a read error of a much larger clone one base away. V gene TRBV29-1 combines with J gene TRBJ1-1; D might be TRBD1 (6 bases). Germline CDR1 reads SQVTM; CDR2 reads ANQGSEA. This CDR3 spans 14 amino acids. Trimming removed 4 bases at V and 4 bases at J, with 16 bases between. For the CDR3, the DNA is TGCAGCGTTGGCAGGGCCAGGGGAAGCACTGAAGCTTTCTTT. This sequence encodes CSVGRARGSTEAFF.

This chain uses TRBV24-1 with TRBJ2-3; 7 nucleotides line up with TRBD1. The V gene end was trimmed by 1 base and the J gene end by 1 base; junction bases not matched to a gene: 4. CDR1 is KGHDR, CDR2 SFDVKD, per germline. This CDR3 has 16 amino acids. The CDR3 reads CATSDLSGQGTDTQYF. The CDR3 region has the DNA TGTGCCACCAGTGATTTATCCGGACAGGGCACAGATACGCAGTATTTT.

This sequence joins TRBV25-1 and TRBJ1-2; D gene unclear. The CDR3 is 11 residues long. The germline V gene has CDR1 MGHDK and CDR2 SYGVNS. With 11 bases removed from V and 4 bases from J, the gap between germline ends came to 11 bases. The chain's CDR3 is CARYWGYGYTF. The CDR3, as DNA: TGTGCCCGCTATTGGGGCTATGGCTACACCTTC.

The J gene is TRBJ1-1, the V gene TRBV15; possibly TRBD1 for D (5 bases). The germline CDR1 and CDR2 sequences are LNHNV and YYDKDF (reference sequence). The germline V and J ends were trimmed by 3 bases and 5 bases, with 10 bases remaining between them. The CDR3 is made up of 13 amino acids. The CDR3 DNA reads TGTGCCACCAGCAGCCGTGACAGAACTGAAGCTTTCTTT. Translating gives CATSSRDRTEAFF.

The CDR3 sequence is CASSFTGPVDGYTF. DNA of the CDR3: TGTGCCAGCAGCTTTACAGGGCCCGTAGATGGCTACACCTTC. This chain connects TRBV7-8 to TRBJ1-2, with D perhaps TRBD1 (6 bases). Germline V gene lookup returns CDR1 SGHVS and CDR2 FQNEAQ. The CDR3 contains 14 residues. V lost 3 bases and J lost 6, with 14 bases in between.

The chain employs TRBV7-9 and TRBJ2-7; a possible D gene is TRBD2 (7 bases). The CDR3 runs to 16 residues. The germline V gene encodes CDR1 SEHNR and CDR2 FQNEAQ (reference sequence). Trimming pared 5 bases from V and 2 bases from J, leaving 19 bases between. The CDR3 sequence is CASSQGGGTDPYEQYF. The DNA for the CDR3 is TGTGCCAGCAGCCAAGGGGGAGGGACCGATCCCTACGAGCAGTACTTC.

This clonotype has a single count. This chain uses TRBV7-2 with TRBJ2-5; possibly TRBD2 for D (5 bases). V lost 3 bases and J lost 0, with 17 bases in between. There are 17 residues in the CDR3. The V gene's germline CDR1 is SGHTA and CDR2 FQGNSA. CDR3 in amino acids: CASSLATLRRYQETQYF. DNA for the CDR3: TGTGCCAGCAGCTTGGCCACTTTGCGGAGGTACCAAGAGACCCAGTACTTC.

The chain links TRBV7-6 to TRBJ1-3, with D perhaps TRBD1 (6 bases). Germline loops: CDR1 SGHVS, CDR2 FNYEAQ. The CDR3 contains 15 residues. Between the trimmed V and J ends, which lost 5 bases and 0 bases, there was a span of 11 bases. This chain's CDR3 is CASSRGDTSGNTIYF. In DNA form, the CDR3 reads TGTGCCAGCAGCAGGGGGGACACCTCTGGAAACACCATATATTTT.

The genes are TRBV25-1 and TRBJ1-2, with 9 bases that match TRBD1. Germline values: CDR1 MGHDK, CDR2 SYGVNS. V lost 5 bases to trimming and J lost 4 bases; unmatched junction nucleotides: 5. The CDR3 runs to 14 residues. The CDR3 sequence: CASSPTGQGYGYTF. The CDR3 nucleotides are TGTGCCAGCAGTCCTACGGGACAGGGCTATGGCTACACCTTC.

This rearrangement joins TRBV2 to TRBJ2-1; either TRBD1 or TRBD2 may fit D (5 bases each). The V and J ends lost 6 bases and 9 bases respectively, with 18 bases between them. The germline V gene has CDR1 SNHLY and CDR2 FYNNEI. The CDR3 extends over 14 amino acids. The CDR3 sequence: CASSGADTTSEQFF. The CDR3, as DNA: TGTGCCAGCAGCGGGGCCGATACGACAAGTGAGCAGTTCTTC.

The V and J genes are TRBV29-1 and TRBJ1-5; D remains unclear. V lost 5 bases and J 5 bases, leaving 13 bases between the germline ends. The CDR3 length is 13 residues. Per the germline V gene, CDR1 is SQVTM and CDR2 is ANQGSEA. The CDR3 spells CSVWSGKDQPQHF. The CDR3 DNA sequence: TGCAGCGTTTGGAGTGGGAAGGATCAGCCCCAGCATTTT.

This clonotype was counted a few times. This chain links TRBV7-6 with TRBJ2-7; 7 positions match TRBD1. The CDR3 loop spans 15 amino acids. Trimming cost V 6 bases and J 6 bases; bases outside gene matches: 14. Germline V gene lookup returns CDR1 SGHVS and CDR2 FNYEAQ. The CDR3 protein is CASSSRDSRKREQYF. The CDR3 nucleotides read TGTGCCAGCAGTTCCCGGGACAGCCGTAAACGCGAGCAGTACTTC.

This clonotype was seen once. The CDR3 spells CASSLELGLAGVEQYF. CDR3 sequence (DNA): TGTGCCAGCAGCTTAGAGCTTGGACTAGCGGGAGTCGAGCAGTACTTC. This rearrangement joins TRBV11-1 to TRBJ2-7; 13 bases align to TRBD2. Trimming cost V 1 base and J 6 bases; bases outside gene matches: 6. In germline, CDR1 is SGHAT, CDR2 FQDESV (reference sequence). The CDR3 covers 16 residues.

CDR3 residues: CATSDLQAETLETQYF. The CDR3, as DNA: TGTGCCACCAGTGATTTACAAGCGGAAACTCTAGAGACCCAGTACTTC. This chain joins TRBV24-1 and TRBJ2-5, with D maybe TRBD2 (5 bases). In germline, CDR1 is KGHDR, CDR2 SFDVKD. This CDR3 is built from 16 residues. V lost 1 base and J lost 4, with 15 bases in between.

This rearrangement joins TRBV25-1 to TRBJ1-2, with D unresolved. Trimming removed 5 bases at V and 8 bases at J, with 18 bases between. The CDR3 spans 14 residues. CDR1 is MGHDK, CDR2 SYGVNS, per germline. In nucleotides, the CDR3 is TGTGCCAGCAGTTCCTACCCAGAGGAGGTCGGCTACACCTTC. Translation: CASSSYPEEVGYTF.

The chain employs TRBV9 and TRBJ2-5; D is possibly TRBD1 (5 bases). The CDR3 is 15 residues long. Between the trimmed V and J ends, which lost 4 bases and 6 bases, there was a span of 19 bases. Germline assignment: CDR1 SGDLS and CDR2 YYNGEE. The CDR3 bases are TGTGCCAGCAGCCACACCCAGGGTGCGGAGAAGACCCAGTACTTC. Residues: CASSHTQGAEKTQYF.